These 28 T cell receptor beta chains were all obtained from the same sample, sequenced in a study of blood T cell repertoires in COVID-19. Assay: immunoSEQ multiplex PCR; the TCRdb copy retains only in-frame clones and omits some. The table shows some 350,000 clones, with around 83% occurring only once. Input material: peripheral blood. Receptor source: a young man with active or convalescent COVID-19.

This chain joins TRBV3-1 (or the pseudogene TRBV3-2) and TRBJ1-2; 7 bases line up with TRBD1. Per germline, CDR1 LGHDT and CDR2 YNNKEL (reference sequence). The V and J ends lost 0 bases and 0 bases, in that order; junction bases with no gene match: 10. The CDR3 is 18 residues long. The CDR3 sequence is CASSQEQLTGTANYGYTF. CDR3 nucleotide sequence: TGTGCCAGCAGCCAAGAACAACTGACCGGGACAGCTAACTATGGCTACACCTTC.

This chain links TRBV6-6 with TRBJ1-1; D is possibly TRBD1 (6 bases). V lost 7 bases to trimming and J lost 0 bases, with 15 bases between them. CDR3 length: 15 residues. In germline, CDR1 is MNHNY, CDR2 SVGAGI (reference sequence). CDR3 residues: CASITRQALNTEAFF. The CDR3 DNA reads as TGTGCCAGCATTACCAGACAGGCTTTGAACACTGAAGCTTTCTTT.

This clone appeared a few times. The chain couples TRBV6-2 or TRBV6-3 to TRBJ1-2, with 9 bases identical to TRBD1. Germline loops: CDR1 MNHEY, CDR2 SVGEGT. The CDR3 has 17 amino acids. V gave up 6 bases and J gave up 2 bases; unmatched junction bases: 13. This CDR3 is CASRPTSRGTGNYGYTF. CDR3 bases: TGTGCCAGCAGACCTACCTCCCGGGGGACAGGGAACTATGGCTACACCTTC.

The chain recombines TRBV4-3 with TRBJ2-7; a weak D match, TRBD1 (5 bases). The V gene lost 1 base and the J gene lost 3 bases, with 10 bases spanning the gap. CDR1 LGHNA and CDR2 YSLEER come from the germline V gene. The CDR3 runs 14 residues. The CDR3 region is CASSQVHRNYEQYF. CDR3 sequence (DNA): TGCGCCAGCAGCCAAGTACACAGGAACTACGAGCAGTACTTC.

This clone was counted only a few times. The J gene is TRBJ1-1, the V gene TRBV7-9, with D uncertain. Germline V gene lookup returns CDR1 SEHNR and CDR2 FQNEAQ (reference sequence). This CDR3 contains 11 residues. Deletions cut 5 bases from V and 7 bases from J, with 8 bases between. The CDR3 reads CASSHGREAFF. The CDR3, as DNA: TGTGCCAGCAGCCATGGGCGTGAAGCTTTCTTT.

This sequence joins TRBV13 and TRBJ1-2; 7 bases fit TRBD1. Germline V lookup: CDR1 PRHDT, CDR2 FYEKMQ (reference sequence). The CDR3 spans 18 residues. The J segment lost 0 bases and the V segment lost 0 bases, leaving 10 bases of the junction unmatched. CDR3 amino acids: CASSLGTDRQPANYGYTF. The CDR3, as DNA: TGTGCCAGCAGCTTAGGGACGGACAGGCAGCCGGCTAACTATGGCTACACCTTC.

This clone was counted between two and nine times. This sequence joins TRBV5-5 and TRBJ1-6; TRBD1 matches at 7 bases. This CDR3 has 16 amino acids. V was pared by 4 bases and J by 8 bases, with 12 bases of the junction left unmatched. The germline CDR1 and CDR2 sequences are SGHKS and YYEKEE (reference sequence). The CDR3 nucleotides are TGTGCCAGCAGCGCCCAACCGGGGCAGGGGGATTCACCCCTCCACTTT. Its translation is CASSAQPGQGDSPLHF.

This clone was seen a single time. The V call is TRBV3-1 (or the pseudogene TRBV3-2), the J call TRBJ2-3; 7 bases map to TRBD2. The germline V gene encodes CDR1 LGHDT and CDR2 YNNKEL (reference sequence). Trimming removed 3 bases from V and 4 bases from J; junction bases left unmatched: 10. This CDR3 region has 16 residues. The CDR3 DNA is TGTGCCAGCAGCCAGGGCTGGCGGGAGATACCAGATACGCAGTATTTT. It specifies CASSQGWREIPDTQYF.

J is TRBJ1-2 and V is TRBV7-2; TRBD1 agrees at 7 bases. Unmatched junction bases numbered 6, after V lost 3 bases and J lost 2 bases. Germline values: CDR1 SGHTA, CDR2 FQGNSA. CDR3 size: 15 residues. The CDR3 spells CASSLTGQANYGYTF. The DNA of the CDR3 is TGTGCCAGCAGCTTGACCGGACAGGCAAACTATGGCTACACCTTC.

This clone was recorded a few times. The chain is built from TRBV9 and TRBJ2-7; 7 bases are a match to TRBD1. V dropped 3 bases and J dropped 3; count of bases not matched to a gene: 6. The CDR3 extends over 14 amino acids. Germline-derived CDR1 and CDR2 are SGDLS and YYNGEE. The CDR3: CASSGWDSNYEQYF. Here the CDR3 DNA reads TGTGCCAGCAGCGGCTGGGACAGCAACTACGAGCAGTACTTC.

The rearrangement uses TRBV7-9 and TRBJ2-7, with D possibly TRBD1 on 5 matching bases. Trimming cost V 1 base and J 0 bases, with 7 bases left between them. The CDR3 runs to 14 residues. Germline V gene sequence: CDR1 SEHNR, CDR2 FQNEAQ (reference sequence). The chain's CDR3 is CASSLGTHSYEQYF. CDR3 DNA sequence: TGTGCCAGCAGCTTAGGGACACACTCCTACGAGCAGTACTTC.

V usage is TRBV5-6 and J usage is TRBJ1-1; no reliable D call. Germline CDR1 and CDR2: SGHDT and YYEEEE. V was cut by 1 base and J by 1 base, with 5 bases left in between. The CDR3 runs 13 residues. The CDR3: CASSLNWNTEAFF. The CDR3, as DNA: TGTGCCAGCAGCTTGAACTGGAACACTGAAGCTTTCTTT.

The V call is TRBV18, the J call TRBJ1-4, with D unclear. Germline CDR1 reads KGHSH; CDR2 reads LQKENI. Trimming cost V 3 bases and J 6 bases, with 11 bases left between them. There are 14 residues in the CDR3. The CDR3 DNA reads TGTGCCAGCTCACCGAGGAGGGCGGATGAAAAACTGTTTTTT. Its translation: CASSPRRADEKLFF. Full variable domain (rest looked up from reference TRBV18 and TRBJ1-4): NAGVMQNPRHLVRRRGQEARLRCSPMKGHSHVYWYRQLPEEGLKFMVYLQKENIIDESGMPKERFSAEFPKEGPSILRIQQVVRGDSAAYFCASSPRRADEKLFFGSGTQLSVL.

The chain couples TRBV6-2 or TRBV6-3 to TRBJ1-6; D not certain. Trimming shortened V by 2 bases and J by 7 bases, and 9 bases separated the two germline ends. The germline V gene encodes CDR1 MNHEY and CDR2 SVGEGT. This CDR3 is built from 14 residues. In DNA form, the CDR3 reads TGTGCCAGCAGTTACGGGCAGCTCAATTCACCCCTCCACTTT. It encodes CASSYGQLNSPLHF.

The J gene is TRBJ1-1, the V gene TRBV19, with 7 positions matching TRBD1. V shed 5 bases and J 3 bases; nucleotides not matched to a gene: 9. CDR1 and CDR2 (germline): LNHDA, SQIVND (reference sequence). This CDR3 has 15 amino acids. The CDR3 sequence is CASSLRGVVDTEAFF. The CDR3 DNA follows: TGTGCCAGTAGTCTCAGGGGGGTCGTGGACACTGAAGCTTTCTTT.

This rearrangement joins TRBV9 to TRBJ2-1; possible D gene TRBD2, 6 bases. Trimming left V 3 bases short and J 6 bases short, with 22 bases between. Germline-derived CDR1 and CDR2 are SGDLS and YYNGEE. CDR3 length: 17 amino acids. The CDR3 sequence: CASSAPRIRGLFNEQFF. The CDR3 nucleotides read TGTGCCAGCAGCGCCCCGAGAATACGGGGGTTATTCAATGAGCAGTTCTTC.

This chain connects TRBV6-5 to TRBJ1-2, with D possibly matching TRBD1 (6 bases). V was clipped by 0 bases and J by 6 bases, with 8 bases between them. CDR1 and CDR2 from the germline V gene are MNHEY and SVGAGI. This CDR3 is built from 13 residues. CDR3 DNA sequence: TGTGCCAGCAGTTACTCGGCAGGGGATGGCTACACCTTC. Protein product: CASSYSAGDGYTF.

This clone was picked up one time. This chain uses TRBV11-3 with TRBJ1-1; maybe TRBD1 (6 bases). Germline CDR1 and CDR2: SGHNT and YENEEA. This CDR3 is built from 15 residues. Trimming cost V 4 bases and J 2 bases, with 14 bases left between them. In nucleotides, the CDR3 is TGTGCCAGCAGCTCCATTGGACAGAGAAACACTGAAGCTTTCTTT. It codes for CASSSIGQRNTEAFF.

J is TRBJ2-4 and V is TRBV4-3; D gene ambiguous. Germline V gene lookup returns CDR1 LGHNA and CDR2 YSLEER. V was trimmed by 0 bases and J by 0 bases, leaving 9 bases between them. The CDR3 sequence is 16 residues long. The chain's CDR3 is CASSQDTMLAKNIQYF. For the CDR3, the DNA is TGCGCCAGCAGCCAAGATACAATGCTAGCCAAAAACATTCAGTACTTC.

As DNA, the CDR3 is TGTGCCAGCAGCTTGGCAGGGCCAGGCGGGGCCCAGCATTTT. This encodes CASSLAGPGGAQHF. The rearrangement joins TRBV5-6 to TRBJ1-5, with D possibly TRBD1 on 5 matching bases. The V end lost 0 bases, the J end lost 11 bases, and 15 bases lay between the germline ends. This CDR3 has 14 amino acids. Germline-derived CDR1 and CDR2 are SGHDT and YYEEEE.

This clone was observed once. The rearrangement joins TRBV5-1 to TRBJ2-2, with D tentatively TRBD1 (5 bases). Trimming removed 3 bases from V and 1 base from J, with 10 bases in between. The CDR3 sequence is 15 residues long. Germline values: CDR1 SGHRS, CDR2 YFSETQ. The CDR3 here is CASSWGGGNTGELFF. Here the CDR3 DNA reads TGCGCCAGCAGCTGGGGCGGCGGGAACACCGGGGAGCTGTTTTTT.

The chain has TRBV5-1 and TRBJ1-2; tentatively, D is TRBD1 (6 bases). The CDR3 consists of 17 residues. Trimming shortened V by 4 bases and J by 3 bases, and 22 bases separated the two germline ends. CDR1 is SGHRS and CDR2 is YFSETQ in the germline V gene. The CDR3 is CASSPLDSSSRYYGYTF. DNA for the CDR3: TGCGCCAGCAGCCCCCTGGACAGCAGCTCTCGGTACTATGGCTACACCTTC.

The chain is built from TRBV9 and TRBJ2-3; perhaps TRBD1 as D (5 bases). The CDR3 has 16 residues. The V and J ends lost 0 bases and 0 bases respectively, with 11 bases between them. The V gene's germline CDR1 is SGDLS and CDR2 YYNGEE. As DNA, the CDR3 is TGTGCCAGCAGCGTAGGGTACAGGTTGAGCACAGATACGCAGTATTTT. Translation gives CASSVGYRLSTDTQYF.

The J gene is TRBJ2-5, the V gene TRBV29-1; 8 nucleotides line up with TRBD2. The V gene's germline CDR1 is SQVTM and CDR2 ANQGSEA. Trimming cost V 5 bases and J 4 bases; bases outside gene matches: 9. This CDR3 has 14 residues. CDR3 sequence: CSVPGGAGVETQYF. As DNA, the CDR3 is TGCAGCGTTCCCGGGGGGGCAGGAGTAGAGACCCAGTACTTC.

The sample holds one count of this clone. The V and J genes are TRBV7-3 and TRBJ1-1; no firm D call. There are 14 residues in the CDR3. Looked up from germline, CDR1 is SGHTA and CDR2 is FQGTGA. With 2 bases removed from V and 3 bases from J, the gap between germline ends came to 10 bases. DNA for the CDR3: TGTGCCAGCAGCTTAGACACCGGGGACACTGAAGCTTTCTTT. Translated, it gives CASSLDTGDTEAFF.

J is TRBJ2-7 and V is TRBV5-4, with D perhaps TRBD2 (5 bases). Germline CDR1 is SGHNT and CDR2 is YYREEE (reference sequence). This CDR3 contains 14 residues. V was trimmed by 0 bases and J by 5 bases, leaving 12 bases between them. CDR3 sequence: CASSLAGSGDEQYF. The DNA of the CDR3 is TGTGCCAGCAGCTTGGCGGGGAGTGGGGACGAGCAGTACTTC.

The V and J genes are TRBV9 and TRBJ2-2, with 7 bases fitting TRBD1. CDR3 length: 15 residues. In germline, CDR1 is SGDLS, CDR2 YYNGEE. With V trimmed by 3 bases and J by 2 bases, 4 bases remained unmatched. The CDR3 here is CASSAQGLNTGELFF. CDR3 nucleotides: TGTGCCAGCAGCGCACAGGGGTTAAACACCGGGGAGCTGTTTTTT.

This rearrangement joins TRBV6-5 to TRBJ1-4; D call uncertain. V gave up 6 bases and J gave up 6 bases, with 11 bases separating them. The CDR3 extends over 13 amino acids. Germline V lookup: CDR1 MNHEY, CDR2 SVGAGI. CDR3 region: CASRNGPYEKLFF. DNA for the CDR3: TGTGCCAGCAGGAACGGTCCTTATGAAAAACTGTTTTTT.